This T cell receptor (beta chain) came from a study of control samples from healthy donors and cancer patients. Libraries were prepared by immunoSEQ multiplex PCR; TCRdb keeps only in-frame clonotypes and omits some of them. The sample includes 100,000 to 150,000 clones, 80% to 90% of them seen just once. Germline V CDR1 and CDR2: SGHTA, FQGNSA. Trimming took 6 bases from V and 2 from J, leaving 10 bases between them. The CDR3 consists of 13 residues. The gene calls are TRBV7-2 and TRBJ1-2; D is undetermined. The sequence derives from a man aged 40-50 years in good health. Sequenced: blood. CDR3 sequence reads: CASSDGSNYGYTF. The CDR3 nucleotides are TGTGCCAGCAGTGACGGGAGCAACTATGGCTACACCTTC. The whole variable domain, filled in from reference TRBV7-2 and TRBJ1-2, reads GAGVSQSPSNKVTEKGKDVELRCDPISGHTALYWYRQSLGQGLEFLIYFQGNSAPDKSGLPSDRFSAERTGGSVSTLTIQRTQQEDSAVYLCASSDGSNYGYTFGSGTRLTVV.